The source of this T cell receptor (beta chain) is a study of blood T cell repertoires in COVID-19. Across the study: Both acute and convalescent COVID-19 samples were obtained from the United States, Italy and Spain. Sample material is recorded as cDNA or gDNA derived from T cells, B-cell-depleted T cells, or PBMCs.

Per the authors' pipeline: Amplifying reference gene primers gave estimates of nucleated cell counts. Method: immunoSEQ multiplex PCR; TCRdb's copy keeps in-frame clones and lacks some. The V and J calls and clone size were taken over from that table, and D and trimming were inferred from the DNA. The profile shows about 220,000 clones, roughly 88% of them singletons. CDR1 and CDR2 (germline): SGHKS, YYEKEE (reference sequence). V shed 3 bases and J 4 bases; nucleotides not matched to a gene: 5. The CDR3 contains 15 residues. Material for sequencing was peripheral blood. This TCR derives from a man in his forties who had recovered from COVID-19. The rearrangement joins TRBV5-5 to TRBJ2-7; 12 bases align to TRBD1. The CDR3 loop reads CASSWGTGGEYEQYF. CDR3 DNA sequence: TGTGCCAGCAGCTGGGGGACAGGGGGCGAGTACGAGCAGTACTTC.